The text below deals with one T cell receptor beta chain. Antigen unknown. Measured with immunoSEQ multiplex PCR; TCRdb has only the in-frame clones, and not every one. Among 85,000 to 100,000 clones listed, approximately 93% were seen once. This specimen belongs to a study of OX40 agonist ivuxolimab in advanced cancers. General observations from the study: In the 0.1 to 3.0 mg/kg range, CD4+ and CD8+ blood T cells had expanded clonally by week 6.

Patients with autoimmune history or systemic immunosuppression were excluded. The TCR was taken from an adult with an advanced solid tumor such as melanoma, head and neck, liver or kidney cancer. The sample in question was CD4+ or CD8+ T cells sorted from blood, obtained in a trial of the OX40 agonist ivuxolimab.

The CDR3 sequence is CASRAALNTGELFF. In DNA, the CDR3 is TGTGCCAGCAGGGCAGCCCTAAACACCGGGGAGCTGTTTTTT. V usage is TRBV28 and J usage is TRBJ2-2; no firm D call. Trimming took 6 bases from V and 2 from J, leaving 10 bases between them. Germline assignment: CDR1 MDHEN and CDR2 SYDVKM. CDR3 length equals 14 residues.